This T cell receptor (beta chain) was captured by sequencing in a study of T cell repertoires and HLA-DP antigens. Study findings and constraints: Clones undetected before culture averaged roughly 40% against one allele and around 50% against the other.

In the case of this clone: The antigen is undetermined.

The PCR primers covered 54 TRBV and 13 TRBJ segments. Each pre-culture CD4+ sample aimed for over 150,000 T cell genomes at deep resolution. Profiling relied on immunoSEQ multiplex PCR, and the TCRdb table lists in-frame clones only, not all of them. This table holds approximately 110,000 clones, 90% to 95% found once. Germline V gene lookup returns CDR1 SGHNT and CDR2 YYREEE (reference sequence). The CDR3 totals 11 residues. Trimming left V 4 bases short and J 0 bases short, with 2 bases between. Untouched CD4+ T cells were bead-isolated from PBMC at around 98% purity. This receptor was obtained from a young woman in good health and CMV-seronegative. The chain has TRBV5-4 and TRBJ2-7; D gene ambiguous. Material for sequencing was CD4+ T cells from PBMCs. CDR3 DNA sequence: TGTGCCAGCAGCCACTCCTACGAGCAGTACTTC. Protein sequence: CASSHSYEQYF.